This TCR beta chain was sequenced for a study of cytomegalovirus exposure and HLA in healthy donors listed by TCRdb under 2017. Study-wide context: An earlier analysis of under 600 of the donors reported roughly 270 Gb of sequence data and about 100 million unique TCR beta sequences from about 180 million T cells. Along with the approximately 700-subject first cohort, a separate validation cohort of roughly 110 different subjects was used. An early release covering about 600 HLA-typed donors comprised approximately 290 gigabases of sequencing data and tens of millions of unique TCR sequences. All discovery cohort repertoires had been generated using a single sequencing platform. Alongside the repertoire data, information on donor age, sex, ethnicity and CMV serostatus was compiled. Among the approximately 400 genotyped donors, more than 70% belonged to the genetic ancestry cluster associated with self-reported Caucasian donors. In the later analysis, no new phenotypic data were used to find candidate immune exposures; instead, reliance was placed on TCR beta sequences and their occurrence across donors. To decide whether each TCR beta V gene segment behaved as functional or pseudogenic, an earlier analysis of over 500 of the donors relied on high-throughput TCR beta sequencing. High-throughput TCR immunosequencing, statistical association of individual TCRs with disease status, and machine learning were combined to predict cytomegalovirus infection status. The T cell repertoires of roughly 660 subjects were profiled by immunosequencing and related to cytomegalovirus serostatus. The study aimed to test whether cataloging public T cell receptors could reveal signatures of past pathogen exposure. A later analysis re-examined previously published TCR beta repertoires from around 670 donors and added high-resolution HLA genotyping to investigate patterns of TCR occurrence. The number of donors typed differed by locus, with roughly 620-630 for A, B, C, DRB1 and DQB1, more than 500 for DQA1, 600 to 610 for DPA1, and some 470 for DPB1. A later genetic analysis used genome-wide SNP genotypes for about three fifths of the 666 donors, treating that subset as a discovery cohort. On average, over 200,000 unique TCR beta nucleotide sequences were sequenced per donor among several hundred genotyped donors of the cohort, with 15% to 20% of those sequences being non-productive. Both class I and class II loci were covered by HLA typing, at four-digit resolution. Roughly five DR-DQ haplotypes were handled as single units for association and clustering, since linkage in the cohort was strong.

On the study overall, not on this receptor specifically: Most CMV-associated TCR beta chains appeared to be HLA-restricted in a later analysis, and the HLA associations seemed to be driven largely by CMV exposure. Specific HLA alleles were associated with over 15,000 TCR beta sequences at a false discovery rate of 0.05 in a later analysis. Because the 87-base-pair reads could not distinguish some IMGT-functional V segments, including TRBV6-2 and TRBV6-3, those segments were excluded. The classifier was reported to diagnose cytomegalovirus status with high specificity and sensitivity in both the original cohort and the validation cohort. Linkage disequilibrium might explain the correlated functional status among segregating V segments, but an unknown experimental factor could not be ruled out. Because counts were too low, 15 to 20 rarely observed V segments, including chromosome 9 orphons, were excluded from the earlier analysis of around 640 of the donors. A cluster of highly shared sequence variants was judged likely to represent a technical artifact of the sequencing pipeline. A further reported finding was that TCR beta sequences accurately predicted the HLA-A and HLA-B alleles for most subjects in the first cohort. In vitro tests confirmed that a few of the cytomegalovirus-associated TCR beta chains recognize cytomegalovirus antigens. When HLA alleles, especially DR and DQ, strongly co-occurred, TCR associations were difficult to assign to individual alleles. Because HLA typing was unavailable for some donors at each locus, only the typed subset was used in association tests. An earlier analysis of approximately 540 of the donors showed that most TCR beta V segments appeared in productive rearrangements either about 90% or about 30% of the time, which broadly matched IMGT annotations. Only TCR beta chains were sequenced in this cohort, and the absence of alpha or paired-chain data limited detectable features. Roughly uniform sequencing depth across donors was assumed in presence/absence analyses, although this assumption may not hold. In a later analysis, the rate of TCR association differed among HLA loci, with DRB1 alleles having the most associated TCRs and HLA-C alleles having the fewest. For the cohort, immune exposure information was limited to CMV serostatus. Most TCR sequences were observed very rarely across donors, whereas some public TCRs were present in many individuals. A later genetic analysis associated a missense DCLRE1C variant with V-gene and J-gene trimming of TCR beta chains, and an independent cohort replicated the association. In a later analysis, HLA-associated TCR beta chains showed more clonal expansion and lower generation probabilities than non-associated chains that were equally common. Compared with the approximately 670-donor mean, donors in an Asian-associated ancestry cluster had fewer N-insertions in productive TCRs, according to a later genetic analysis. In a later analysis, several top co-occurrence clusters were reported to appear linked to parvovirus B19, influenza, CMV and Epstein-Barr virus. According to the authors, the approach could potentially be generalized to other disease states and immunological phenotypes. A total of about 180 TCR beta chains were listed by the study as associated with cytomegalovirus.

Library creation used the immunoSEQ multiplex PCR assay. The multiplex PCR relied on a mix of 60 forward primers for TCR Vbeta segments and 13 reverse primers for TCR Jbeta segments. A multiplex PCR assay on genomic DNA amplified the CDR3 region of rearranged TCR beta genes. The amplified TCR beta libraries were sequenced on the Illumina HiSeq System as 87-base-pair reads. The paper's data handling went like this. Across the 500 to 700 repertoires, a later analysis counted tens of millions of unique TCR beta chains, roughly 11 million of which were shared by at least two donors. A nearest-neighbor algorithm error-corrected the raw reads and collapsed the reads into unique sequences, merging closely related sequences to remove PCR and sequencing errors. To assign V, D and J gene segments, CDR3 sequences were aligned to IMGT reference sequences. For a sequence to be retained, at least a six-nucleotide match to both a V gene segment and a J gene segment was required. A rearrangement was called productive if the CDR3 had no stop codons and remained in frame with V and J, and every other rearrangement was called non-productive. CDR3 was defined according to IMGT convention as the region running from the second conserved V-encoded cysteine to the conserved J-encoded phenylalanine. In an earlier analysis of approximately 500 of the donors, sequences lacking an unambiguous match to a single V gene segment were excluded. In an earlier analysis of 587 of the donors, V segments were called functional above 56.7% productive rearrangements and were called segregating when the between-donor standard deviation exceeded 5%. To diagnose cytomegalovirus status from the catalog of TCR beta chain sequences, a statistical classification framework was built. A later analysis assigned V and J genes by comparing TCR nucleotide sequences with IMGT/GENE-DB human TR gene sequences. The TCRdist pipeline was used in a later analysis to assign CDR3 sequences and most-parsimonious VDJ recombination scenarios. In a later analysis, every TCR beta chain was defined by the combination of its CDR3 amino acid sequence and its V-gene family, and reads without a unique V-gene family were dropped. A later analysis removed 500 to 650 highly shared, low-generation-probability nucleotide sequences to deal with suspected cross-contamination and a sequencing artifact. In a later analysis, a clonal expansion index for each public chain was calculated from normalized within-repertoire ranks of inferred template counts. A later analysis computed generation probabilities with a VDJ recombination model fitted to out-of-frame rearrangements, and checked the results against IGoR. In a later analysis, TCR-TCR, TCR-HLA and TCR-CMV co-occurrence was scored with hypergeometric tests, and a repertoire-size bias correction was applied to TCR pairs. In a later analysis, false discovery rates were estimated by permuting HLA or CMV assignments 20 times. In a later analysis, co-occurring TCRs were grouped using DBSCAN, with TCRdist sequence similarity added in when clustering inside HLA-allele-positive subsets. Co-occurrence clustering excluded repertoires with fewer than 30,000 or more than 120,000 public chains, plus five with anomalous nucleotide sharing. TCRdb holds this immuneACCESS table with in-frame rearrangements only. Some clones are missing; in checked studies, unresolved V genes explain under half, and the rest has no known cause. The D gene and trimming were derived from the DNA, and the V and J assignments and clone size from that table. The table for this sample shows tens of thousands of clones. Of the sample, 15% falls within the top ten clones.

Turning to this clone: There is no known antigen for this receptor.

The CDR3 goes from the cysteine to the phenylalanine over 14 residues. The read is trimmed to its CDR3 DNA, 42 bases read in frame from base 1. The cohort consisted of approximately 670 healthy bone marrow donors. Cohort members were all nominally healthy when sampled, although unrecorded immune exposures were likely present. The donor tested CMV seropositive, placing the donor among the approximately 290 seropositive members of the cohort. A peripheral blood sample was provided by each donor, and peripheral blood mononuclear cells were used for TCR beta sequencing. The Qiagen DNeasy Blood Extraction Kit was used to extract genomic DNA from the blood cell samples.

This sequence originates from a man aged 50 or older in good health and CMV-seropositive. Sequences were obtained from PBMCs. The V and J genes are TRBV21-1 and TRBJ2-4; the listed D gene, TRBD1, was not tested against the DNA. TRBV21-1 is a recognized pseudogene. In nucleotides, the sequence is TGTGCCAGCAGCTCAACAGGGGTGGAAAACATTCAGTACTTC. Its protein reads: CASSSTGVENIQYF.